Sequencing of this T cell receptor (beta chain) was carried out in a study of T cell responses to AZD1222 COVID-19 vaccine (dated by TCRdb to the early 2020s). Some background on the complete study: A total of 230 to 250 trial participants underwent TCR sequencing, of whom some 200 had received two doses of AZD1222 and about 25 had received two doses of the MenACWY control vaccine. Trial participants were enrolled by age into subgroups of 18-55, 56-69 and 70-plus years, and around 150, 28 and 57 TCR-sequenced participants, respectively, were included in these subgroups.

Results and caveats for the whole study, not just this receptor: Conclusions about previously exposed vaccinees are limited, since just a handful of AZD1222 recipients were seropositive for SARS-CoV-2 at baseline. The whole spike protein was spanned by vaccine-associated CD4 TCRs, and dominant responses were seen in regions 160-218 and 743-854. Reportedly, almost half of the unique spike-specific TCRs recognized epitopes lying outside the regions that are mutated in the B.1.351 and B.1.1.7 variants. Participants were mostly white British, with more females than males. The authors suggested clonal diversity may have been underestimated. The 56-69-year group was small, and its depth increase did not reach significance, likely because of low power. No day 14 peak-response samples were available, so repertoires were characterized only after the peak T cell response. After two AZD1222 doses, spike-specific TCR breadth and depth were significantly higher than at day 0 and than in MenACWY recipients.

Remarks on this clone: Its specific antigen is unknown. The input lacks base qualities; no much larger clone sits a single base away.

As encoded in the germline V gene, CDR1 is SGHRS while CDR2 is YFSETQ. The junction shows trimming of 0 bases on V and 4 bases on J, plus 13 bases between the germline ends. The CDR3 starts with the cysteine, ends with the phenylalanine, and has 15 residues. The read is trimmed to its CDR3 DNA, 45 bases read in frame from base 1. The label giving this sample's time point can be read as: baseline before first vaccination. The meaning of the sample's treatment or condition label: meningococcal conjugate vaccine given as trial control. The vaccinee samples were drawn from two UK trials, COV001 and COV002, one of which was a single-blind randomized controlled phase 2/3 trial testing AZD1222 (ChAdOx1 nCoV-19) in healthy adults. For TCRbeta chain sequencing, PBMC samples from trial participants were taken at day 0 and at day 28 after the second dose. The CDR3 regions of human TCRbeta chains were analyzed by immunosequencing. As for the original processing: Repertoire TCRs were checked for matches against a reference library of SARS-CoV-2-specific TCRs that had been generated using the MIRA antigen-specificity platform. Breadth was defined as the fraction of unique TCRs that were SARS-CoV-2-associated. Depth was defined as the fraction of total T cells that were SARS-CoV-2-associated. Using the MIRA data, every spike-specific TCR was mapped to the spike region that the TCR reacted to and assigned to either a CD4 or a CD8 class. Log10-transformed breadth and depth values were compared by one-way ANOVA with Sidak's multiple comparisons tests. The clones in this table, taken by TCRdb from immuneACCESS, are in-frame only. Not every clone is retained; where verified, under half of the shortfall comes from an unresolved V gene, and the cause of the rest is unknown. V and J calls and clone size are copied from that table; D and trimming were computed from the DNA. The sample yields some 120,000 clones; about 90% were counted once. In total, the top ten clones hold about 17% of the sample.

The receptor comes from an adult in good health. The sequenced sample was peripheral blood, obtained on day 0 of MenACWY control vaccination. The rearrangement combines TRBV5-1 with TRBJ2-5; confidence is insufficient to name the D gene. The CDR3 protein sequence reads: CASSLAGGEVETQYF. Here is the DNA: TGCGCCAGCAGCTTGGCTGGCGGTGAAGTAGAGACCCAGTACTTC.